This TCR beta chain was profiled in a study of cytomegalovirus exposure and HLA in healthy donors. The PCR contained 60 Vbeta and 13 Jbeta primers. TCRdb's copy holds only in-frame clones and misses some; the assay was immunoSEQ multiplex PCR. The sample includes some 130,000 clones, approximately 80% of them seen just once. Germline V gives CDR1 SGDLS, CDR2 YYNGEE. Trimming removed 1 base from V and 1 base from J; junction bases left unmatched: 7. The length of the CDR3 is 18 residues. At sampling all donors were nominally healthy, likely with unrecorded immune exposures. This chain joins TRBV9 and TRBJ1-5; 11 positions agree with TRBD1. This receptor was taken from a boy younger than 10 in good health and CMV-seronegative. What was sequenced was PBMCs. The CDR3 reads CASSVKGQGVRSNQPQHF. In DNA, the CDR3 is TGTGCCAGCAGCGTAAAGGGACAGGGGGTTAGGAGCAATCAGCCCCAGCATTTT.